The 8 T cell receptor beta chains listed next were all sequenced from one sample in a study of blood T cell repertoires in COVID-19. Using immunoSEQ multiplex PCR, the repertoire was profiled, and TCRdb retains in-frame clones only, with some absent. The sample shows 250,000 to 350,000 clones, 70% to 85% of them seen only once. The sequencing input was peripheral blood. These receptors all come from a human donor with COVID-19, enrolled during active disease. The donor label of this sample is uncertain.

The chain has TRBV11-2 and TRBJ1-3; D may be TRBD1 (6 bases). The germline V gene has CDR1 SGHAT and CDR2 FQNNGV. The ends were cut back, 2 bases at V and 0 bases at J, with 11 bases in the middle. The CDR3 has 16 residues. CDR3 DNA sequence: TGTGCCAGCAGCTTATATCTGGGGGCCTCTGGAAACACCATATATTTT. Residues: CASSLYLGASGNTIYF.

In this sample, this clone turned up once. J is TRBJ1-3 and V is TRBV28; D not resolved. The CDR3 loop spans 16 amino acids. Trimming took off 8 bases at V and 0 bases at J, with 17 bases between the two ends. From germline, CDR1 is MDHEN and CDR2 SYDVKM. Here the CDR3 reads CASVKSTVSSGNTIYF. For the CDR3, the DNA is TGTGCCAGCGTCAAAAGTACTGTGAGCTCTGGAAACACCATATATTTT.

V and J are TRBV25-1 and TRBJ2-1; 15 bases are a match to TRBD2. The CDR3 covers 16 residues. Per the germline V gene, CDR1 is MGHDK and CDR2 is SYGVNS. J gave up 6 bases and V 4 bases, and 4 bases lay outside the gene matches. The CDR3 spells CASSGTSGRAGNEQFF. The CDR3 region has the DNA TGTGCCAGCAGTGGGACTAGCGGGAGGGCCGGCAATGAGCAGTTCTTC. Variable domain in full (rest from reference TRBV25-1 and TRBJ2-1): EADIYQTPRYLVIGTGKKITLECSQTMGHDKMYWYQQDPGMELHLIHYSYGVNSTEKGDLSSESTVSRIRTEHFPLTLESARPSHTSQYLCASSGTSGRAGNEQFFGPGTRLTVL.

The rearrangement uses TRBV24-1 and TRBJ2-1; tentatively, D is TRBD2 (5 bases). Trimming pared 9 bases from V and 12 bases from J, leaving 20 bases between. The germline gives CDR1 KGHDR, CDR2 SFDVKD. This CDR3 contains 13 residues. For the CDR3, the DNA is TGTGCCACCGGCCCCCCGGGATTCAGCCGGCAGTTCTTC. Its translation: CATGPPGFSRQFF.

The rearrangement uses TRBV7-2 and TRBJ2-3, with D possibly TRBD2 on 6 matching bases. Germline CDR1 is SGHTA and CDR2 is FQGNSA. The CDR3 contains 13 residues. Trimming removed 5 bases from V and 2 bases from J, with 8 bases in between. The CDR3 DNA follows: TGTGCCAGCAGCCGGGACTTCACAGATACGCAGTATTTT. Residues: CASSRDFTDTQYF. Using reference TRBV7-2 and TRBJ2-3 for the parts outside the CDR3, the full variable domain is GAGVSQSPSNKVTEKGKDVELRCDPISGHTALYWYRQSLGQGLEFLIYFQGNSAPDKSGLPSDRFSAERTGGSVSTLTIQRTQQEDSAVYLCASSRDFTDTQYFGPGTRLTVL.

The V gene is TRBV7-3, the J gene TRBJ2-3; 13 bases agree with TRBD2. In germline, CDR1 is SGHTA, CDR2 FQGTGA. The CDR3 length is 18 residues. Unmatched junction bases numbered 14, after V lost 6 bases and J lost 5 bases. The CDR3, as DNA: TGTGCCAGCAGTCCTCATCAGACTAGCGGGAGGAGGGTAGATACGCAGTATTTT. Its translation is CASSPHQTSGRRVDTQYF. Using reference TRBV7-3 and TRBJ2-3 for the parts outside the CDR3, the full variable domain is GAGVSQTPSNKVTEKGKYVELRCDPISGHTALYWYRQSLGQGPEFLIYFQGTGAADDSGLPNDRFFAVRPEGSVSTLKIQRTERGDSAVYLCASSPHQTSGRRVDTQYFGPGTRLTVL.

This sequence joins TRBV30 and TRBJ1-3; D not certain. Trimming pared 0 bases from V and 3 bases from J, leaving 9 bases between. This CDR3 has 14 amino acids. Germline CDR1 GTSNPN, CDR2 SVGIG (reference sequence). The CDR3: CAWSVSTVGNTIYF. The DNA of the CDR3 is TGTGCCTGGAGTGTATCAACTGTTGGAAACACCATATATTTT.

The chain recombines TRBV23-1 with TRBJ1-3; 8 bases align to TRBD1. TRBV23-1 is designated an ORF whose function remains uncertain. The CDR3 is 18 residues long. V shed 0 bases and J 3 bases; nucleotides not matched to a gene: 10. CDR3 nucleotides: TGCGCCAGCAGTCAATCTTACGGGGACAGGTTCTTTGGAAACACCATATATTTT. Amino acid sequence: CASSQSYGDRFFGNTIYF.